This record looks at one T cell receptor beta chain sequence and its context. What it binds is unknown. The data were produced by immunoSEQ multiplex PCR, yet TCRdb's version contains in-frame clones alone and is incomplete. The data hold some 68,000 clones, with about nine tenths observed a single time. The CDR3 is 17 amino acids. V shed 3 bases and J 3 bases; nucleotides not matched to a gene: 6. Germline lookup yields CDR1 KGHSH and CDR2 LQKENI. This sample was included in a study of stem cell transplantation in POMP-related autoinflammatory disease. The study's findings and limits: Unique TRB V-J gene pairings were limited in number in patients with PRAID. In patients with PRAID, every analyzed T-cell subset tended to show lower diversity and higher clonality.

The material sequenced was CD4+ T cells from PBMCs, taken after stem cell transplantation. The chain has TRBV18 and TRBJ2-3, with 13 bases matching TRBD2. The TCR originated in a human patient with POMP-related autoinflammation and immune dysregulation (PRAID). Some T cells may arise from the graft donor. CDR3 in amino acids: CASSPGTSGARTDTQYF. The CDR3 nucleotides read TGTGCCAGCTCACCCGGGACTAGCGGGGCCCGTACAGATACGCAGTATTTT.